These T cell receptor beta chains were read from a single sample in a study of shared clonotypes between healthy human individuals. TCRdb's copy holds only in-frame clones and misses some; the assay was immunoSEQ multiplex PCR. The data show some 2.1 million clones, less than 95% seen once. Sequenced: naive CD8+ T cells sorted from blood. The receptors come from a man aged 18 to 30 in good health. Both conserved end residues are part of each CDR3. A D gene is named only where the DNA matches it firmly. The listing skips clone size in some rows; elsewhere it reads once, few, many or a size class.

clone_size	d_call	v_call	j_call	cdr3_nt	cdr3_aa
NA	NA	TRBV7-9	TRBJ2-1	TGTGCCAGCAGCTTAGGTGGCGGTCCCTACAATGAGCAGTTCTTC	CASSLGGGPYNEQFF
once	NA	TRBV6-6	TRBJ2-3	TGTGCCACCTCCGAAAGAGGGAGCACAGATACGCAGTATTTT	CATSERGSTDTQYF
NA	NA	TRBV4-1	TRBJ2-7	TGCGCCAGCAGCCAAGGGGGGAGTCCTATGGACGAGCAGTACTTC	CASSQGGSPMDEQYF
NA	NA	TRBV5-1	TRBJ2-1	TGCGCCAGCAGCTCCCAGGGGCCCCTTGACAATGAGCAGTTCTTC	CASSSQGPLDNEQFF
NA	TRBD1	TRBV6-1	TRBJ1-2	TGTGCCAGCAGTGACCTAATGACAGGGGGCGGGAGCTATGGCTACACCTTC	CASSDLMTGGGSYGYTF
NA	TRBD1	TRBV19	TRBJ1-2	TGTGCCAGTAGTACTCCGGGACAGGCTAACTTAAACTATGGCTACACCTTC	CASSTPGQANLNYGYTF
NA	NA	TRBV27	TRBJ1-5	TGTGCCAGCAGTTTAGCTGGGGGTGAGGGGTATCAGCCCCAGCATTTT	CASSLAGGEGYQPQHF
NA	TRBD2	TRBV13	TRBJ2-7	TGTGCCAGCAGCTCCGGACTAGCGGGTAAGATGGGCGAGCAGTACTTC	CASSSGLAGKMGEQYF
NA	NA	TRBV6-1	TRBJ2-7	TGTGCCAGCCGGGACATTTCCTACGAGCAGTACTTC	CASRDISYEQYF
NA	TRBD2	TRBV5-1	TRBJ2-1	TGCGCCAGCAGCTTGGGACTAGCGGGTTCCTACAATGAGCAGTTCTTC	CASSLGLAGSYNEQFF
NA	TRBD1	TRBV4-1	TRBJ1-5	TGCGCCAGCAGCCCCATCCAGGGACAGGTTAATCAGCCCCAGCATTTT	CASSPIQGQVNQPQHF
NA	NA	TRBV19	TRBJ2-1	TGTGCCAGTAGAGGAATTTTCTACAATGAGCAGTTCTTC	CASRGIFYNEQFF
NA	NA	TRBV10-1	TRBJ1-5	TGCGCCAGCAGTGAACAGGGCAATCAGCCCCAGCATTTT	CASSEQGNQPQHF
NA	NA	TRBV2	TRBJ2-1	TGTGCCAGCGGGGACCCGGGGGGCGAGCAGTTCTTC	CASGDPGGEQFF
once	NA	TRBV5-4	TRBJ1-3	TGTGCCAGCAGCTGGGGCCCGGGTCCCGGAAACACCATATATTTT	CASSWGPGPGNTIYF
NA	TRBD2	TRBV4-3	TRBJ2-2	TGCGCCAGCAGCCAAGATGTAACGATCGGGACTAGCGGCACCGGGGAGCTGTTTTTT	CASSQDVTIGTSGTGELFF
once	NA	TRBV2	TRBJ1-1	TGTGCCAGCAGCCAACCTGGACAGTACACTGAAGCTTTCTTT	CASSQPGQYTEAFF
NA	NA	TRBV10-1	TRBJ2-1	TGCGCCAGCAGTGAGACTGGGGGGACTGACAATGAGCAGTTCTTC	CASSETGGTDNEQFF
NA	NA	TRBV5-1	TRBJ1-6	TGCGCCAGCAGATACCGGGGTCATTCACCCCTCCACTTT	CASRYRGHSPLHF
NA	TRBD2	TRBV30	TRBJ2-1	TGTGCCTGGAGCCCCTCGACTAGCGGGAGCATCAATGAGCAGTTCTTC	CAWSPSTSGSINEQFF
NA	NA	TRBV6-5	TRBJ2-6	TGTGCCAGCAGCCCCGGACACTCTGGGGCCAACGTCCTGACTTTC	CASSPGHSGANVLTF
NA	TRBD1	TRBV27	TRBJ2-7	TGTGCCAGCAGTAACGACAGGGTGGATGAGCAGTACTTC	CASSNDRVDEQYF
NA	NA	TRBV5-8	TRBJ2-1	TGTGCCAGCAGCGTTGATAATGAGCAGTTCTTC	CASSVDNEQFF
once	NA	TRBV7-9	TRBJ1-5	TGTGCCAGCAGCCCAACAGGGACTCAGCCCCAGCATTTT	CASSPTGTQPQHF
NA	TRBD1	TRBV4-3	TRBJ2-7	TGCGCCAGCAGCCCCGGACAGGGGGGCTCCTACGAGCAGTACTTC	CASSPGQGGSYEQYF
NA	NA	TRBV30	TRBJ2-7	TGTGCCTCTACCATGGACTCAAACTACGAGCAGTACTTC	CASTMDSNYEQYF
NA	NA	TRBV4-2	TRBJ1-2	TGTGCCAGCAGCCAAGAACAATGGACAGCCTATGGCTACACCTTC	CASSQEQWTAYGYTF
NA	NA	TRBV7-6	TRBJ1-3	TGTGCCAGCAGCTTGGACGTGGAGGGAGCGGGAAACACCATATATTTT	CASSLDVEGAGNTIYF
NA	NA	TRBV4-1	TRBJ2-3	TGCGCCAGCAGTTACAGGGTCACAGATACGCAGTATTTT	CASSYRVTDTQYF
NA	NA	TRBV6-1	TRBJ2-7	TGTGCCAGCAGCCTATTAGACCTATACGAGCAGTACTTC	CASSLLDLYEQYF
NA	NA	TRBV13	TRBJ2-1	TGTGCCAGCAGCTTAGGATCTGGGGAGCAGTTCTTC	CASSLGSGEQFF
NA	NA	TRBV27	TRBJ1-4	TGTGCCAGCAGTTTATTTGTGGCAACTAATGAAAAACTGTTTTTT	CASSLFVATNEKLFF
NA	NA	TRBV11-2	TRBJ1-2	TGTGCCAGCAGCCTGGGACACGGAAGCTATGGCTACACCTTC	CASSLGHGSYGYTF
NA	TRBD1	TRBV5-6	TRBJ2-1	TGTGCCAGCAGCTTGAGGGACAGGGGGCACCGTTCCTACAATGAGCAGTTCTTC	CASSLRDRGHRSYNEQFF
NA	NA	TRBV5-6	TRBJ2-6	TGTGCCAGCAGCTTGCCGTTCTCTGGGGCCAACGTCCTGACTTTC	CASSLPFSGANVLTF